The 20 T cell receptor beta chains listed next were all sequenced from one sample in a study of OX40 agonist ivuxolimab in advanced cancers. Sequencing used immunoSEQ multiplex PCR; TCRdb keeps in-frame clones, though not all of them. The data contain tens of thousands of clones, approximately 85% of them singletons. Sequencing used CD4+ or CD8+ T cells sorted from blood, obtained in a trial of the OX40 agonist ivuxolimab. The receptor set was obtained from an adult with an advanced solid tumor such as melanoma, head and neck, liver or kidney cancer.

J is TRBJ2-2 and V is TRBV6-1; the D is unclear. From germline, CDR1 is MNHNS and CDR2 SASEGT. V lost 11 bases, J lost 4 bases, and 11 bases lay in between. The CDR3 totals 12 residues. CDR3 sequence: CAFEEVTGELFF. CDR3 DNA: TGTGCCTTCGAAGAGGTCACCGGGGAGCTGTTTTTT.

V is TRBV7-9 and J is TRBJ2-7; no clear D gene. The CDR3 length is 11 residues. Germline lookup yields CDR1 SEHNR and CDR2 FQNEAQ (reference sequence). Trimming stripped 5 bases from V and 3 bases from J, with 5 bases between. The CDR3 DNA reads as TGTGCCAGCAGCGTCCACTACGAGCAGTACTTC. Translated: CASSVHYEQYF. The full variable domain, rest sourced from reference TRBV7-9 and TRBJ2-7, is DTGVSQNPRHKITKRGQNVTFRCDPISEHNRLYWYRQTLGQGPEFLTYFQNEAQLEKSRLLSDRFSAERPKGSFSTLEIQRTEQGDSAMYLCASSVHYEQYFGPGTRLTVT.

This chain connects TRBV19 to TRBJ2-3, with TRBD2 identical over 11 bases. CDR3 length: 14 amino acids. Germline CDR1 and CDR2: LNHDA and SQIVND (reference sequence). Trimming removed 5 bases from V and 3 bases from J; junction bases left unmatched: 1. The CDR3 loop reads CASSVAGGTDTQYF. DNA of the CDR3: TGTGCCAGTAGTGTAGCGGGAGGGACAGATACGCAGTATTTT.

CDR3 coding DNA: TGTGCCAGCAGTTTAGGTAGCGGGTACTACGAGCAGTACTTC. This gives the protein CASSLGSGYYEQYF. This chain links TRBV28 with TRBJ2-7, with TRBD2 matching 7 bases. Trimming removed 2 bases from V and 3 bases from J; junction bases left unmatched: 4. Germline V CDR1 and CDR2: MDHEN, SYDVKM. The CDR3 has 14 residues.

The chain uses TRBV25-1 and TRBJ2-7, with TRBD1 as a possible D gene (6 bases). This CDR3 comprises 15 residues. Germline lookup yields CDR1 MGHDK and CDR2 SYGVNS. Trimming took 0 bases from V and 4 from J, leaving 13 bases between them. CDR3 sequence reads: CASSEYAGQGYEQYF. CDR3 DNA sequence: TGTGCCAGCAGTGAATATGCCGGGCAGGGGTACGAGCAGTACTTC.

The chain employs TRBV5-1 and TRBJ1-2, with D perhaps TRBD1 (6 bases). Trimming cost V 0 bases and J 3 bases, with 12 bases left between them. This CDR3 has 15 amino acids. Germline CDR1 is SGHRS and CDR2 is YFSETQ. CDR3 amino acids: CASSLDQGIYYGYTF. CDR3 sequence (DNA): TGCGCCAGCAGCTTGGATCAGGGGATTTACTATGGCTACACCTTC.

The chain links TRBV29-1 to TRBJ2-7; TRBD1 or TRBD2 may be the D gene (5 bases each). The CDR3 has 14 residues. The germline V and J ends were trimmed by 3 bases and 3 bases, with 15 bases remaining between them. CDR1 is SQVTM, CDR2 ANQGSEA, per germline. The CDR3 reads CSVEGGTPYYEQYF. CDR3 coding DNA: TGCAGCGTTGAGGGTGGGACCCCTTACTACGAGCAGTACTTC.

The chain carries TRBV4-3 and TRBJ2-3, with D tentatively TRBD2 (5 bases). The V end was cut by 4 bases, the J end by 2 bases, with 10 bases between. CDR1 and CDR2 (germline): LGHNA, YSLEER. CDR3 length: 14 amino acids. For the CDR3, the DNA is TGCGCCAGCAGCCCGGACTTTCTCACAGATACGCAGTATTTT. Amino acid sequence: CASSPDFLTDTQYF.

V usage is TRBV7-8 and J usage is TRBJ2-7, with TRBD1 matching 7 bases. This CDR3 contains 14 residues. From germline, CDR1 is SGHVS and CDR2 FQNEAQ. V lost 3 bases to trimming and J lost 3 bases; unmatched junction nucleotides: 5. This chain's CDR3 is CASSLTGSIYEQYF. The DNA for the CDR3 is TGTGCCAGCAGCTTGACAGGGTCGATCTACGAGCAGTACTTC. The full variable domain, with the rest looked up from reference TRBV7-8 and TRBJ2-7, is GAGVSQSPRYKVAKRGQDVALRCDPISGHVSLFWYQQALGQGPEFLTYFQNEAQLDKSGLPSDRFFAERPEGSVSTLKIQRTQQEDSAVYLCASSLTGSIYEQYFGPGTRLTVT.

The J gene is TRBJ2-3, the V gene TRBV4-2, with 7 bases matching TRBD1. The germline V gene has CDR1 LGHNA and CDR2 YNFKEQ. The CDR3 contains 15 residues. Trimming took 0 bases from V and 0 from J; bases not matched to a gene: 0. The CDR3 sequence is CASSQEGGSTDTQYF. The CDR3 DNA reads TGTGCCAGCAGCCAAGAAGGGGGCAGCACAGATACGCAGTATTTT.

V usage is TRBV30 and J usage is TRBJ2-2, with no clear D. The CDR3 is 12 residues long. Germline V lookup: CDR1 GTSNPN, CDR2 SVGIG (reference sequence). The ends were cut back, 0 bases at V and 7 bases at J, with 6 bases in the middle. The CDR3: CAWSVGIGELFF. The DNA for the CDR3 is TGTGCCTGGAGTGTCGGAATCGGGGAGCTGTTTTTT.

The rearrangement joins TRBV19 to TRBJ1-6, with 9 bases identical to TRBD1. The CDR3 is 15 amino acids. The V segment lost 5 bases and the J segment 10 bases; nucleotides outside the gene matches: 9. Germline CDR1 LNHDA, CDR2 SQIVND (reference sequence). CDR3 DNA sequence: TGTGCCAGTAGTCTACAGACAGGGGGGGAATCACCCCTCCACTTT. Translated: CASSLQTGGESPLHF.

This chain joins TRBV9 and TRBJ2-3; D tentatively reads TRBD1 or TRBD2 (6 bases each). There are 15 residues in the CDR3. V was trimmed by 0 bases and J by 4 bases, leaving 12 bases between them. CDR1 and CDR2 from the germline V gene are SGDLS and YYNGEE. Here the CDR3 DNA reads TGTGCCAGCAGCGTAGGAGGGGGGCCCCCAGATACGCAGTATTTT. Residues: CASSVGGGPPDTQYF.

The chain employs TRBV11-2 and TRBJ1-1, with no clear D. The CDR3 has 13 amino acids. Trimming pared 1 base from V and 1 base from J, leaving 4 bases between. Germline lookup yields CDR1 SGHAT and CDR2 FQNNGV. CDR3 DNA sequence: TGTGCCAGCAGCTTAGTCTCGAACACTGAAGCTTTCTTT. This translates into CASSLVSNTEAFF.

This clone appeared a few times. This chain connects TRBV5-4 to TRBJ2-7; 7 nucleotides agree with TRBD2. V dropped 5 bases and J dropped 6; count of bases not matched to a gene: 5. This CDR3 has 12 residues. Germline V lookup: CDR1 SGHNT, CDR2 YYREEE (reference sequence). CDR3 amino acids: CASRGGTGEQYF. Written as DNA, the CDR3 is TGTGCCAGCAGGGGGGGGACGGGCGAGCAGTACTTC.

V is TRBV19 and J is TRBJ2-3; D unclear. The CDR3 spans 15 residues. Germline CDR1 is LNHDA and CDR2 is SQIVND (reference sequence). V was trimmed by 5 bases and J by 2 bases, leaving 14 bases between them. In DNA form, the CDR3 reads TGTGCCAGTAGTTTACAGTTAAGAAACACAGATACGCAGTATTTT. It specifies CASSLQLRNTDTQYF.

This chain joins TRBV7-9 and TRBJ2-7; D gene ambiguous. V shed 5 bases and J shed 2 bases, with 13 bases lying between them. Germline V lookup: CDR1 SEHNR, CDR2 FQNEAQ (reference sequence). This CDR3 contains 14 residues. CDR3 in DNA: TGTGCCAGCAGCGACCGAGGCAGCCCCTACGAGCAGTACTTC. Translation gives CASSDRGSPYEQYF.

This CDR3 is CASSLTAGVISSYNEQFF. The CDR3 DNA is TGTGCCAGCAGCTTGACAGCGGGGGTAATAAGCTCCTACAATGAGCAGTTCTTC. The chain employs TRBV7-2 and TRBJ2-1; the match to TRBD2 covers 8 bases. The CDR3 is 18 residues long. The germline CDR1 and CDR2 sequences are SGHTA and FQGNSA. V dropped 3 bases and J dropped 0; count of bases not matched to a gene: 10.

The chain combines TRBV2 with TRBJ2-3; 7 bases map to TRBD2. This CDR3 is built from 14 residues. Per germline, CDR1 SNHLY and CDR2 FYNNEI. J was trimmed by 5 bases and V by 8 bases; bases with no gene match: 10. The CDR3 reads CASWQAGFGDTQYF. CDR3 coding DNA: TGTGCCAGCTGGCAAGCGGGATTTGGAGATACGCAGTATTTT.

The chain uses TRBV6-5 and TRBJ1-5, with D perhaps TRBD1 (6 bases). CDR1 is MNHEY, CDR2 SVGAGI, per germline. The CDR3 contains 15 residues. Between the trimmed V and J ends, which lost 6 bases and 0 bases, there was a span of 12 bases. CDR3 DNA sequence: TGTGCCAGCAGAACTACAGGGTATAGCAATCAGCCCCAGCATTTT. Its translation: CASRTTGYSNQPQHF.